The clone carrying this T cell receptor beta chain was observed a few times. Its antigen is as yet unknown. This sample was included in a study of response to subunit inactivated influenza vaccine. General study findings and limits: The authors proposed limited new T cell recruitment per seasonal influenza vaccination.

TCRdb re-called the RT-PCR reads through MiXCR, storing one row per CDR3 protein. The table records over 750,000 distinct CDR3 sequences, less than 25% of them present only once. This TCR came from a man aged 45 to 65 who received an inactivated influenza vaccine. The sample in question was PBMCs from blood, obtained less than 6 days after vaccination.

CDR3 DNA: TGTGCCAGCAGCCCCCACGACGGTTTCAATCAGCCCCAGCATTTT. Residues: CASSPHDGFNQPQHF. The chain carries TRBV7-2 and TRBJ1-5, with D hard to call. The CDR3 is 15 residues long. Deletions cut 5 bases from V and 3 bases from J, with 14 bases between. Per the germline V gene, CDR1 is SGHTA and CDR2 is FQGNSA.